The next 28 T cell receptor beta chains were all read from a single sample in a study of blood T cell repertoires in COVID-19. Here immunoSEQ multiplex PCR was the method, and the copy in TCRdb shows in-frame clones only, minus some. This table holds under 200,000 clones, approximately 89% found once. Specimen: peripheral blood. All receptors come from a man aged 40-50 years with active or convalescent COVID-19.

This clone was counted many times. The rearrangement links TRBV2 to TRBJ2-2; 7 bases align to TRBD1. CDR1 SNHLY and CDR2 FYNNEI come from the germline V gene. This CDR3 has 14 residues. The CDR3 DNA sequence: TGTGCTCTCCAAAGGGACAGAGCCACCGGGGAGCTGTTTTTT. As protein: CALQRDRATGELFF.

The V and J genes are TRBV5-1 and TRBJ2-1; 8 nucleotides align to TRBD1. The CDR3 consists of 15 residues. The junction had 12 bases not matched to a gene; V was cut back by 4 bases and J by 9 bases. CDR1 and CDR2 (germline): SGHRS, YFSETQ. CDR3 sequence reads: CASSIGQGLEGEQFF. The DNA of the CDR3 is TGCGCCAGCAGCATTGGACAGGGCCTGGAGGGTGAGCAGTTCTTC.

The chain has TRBV30 and TRBJ1-1; no firm D call. The CDR3 runs to 12 residues. The germline CDR1 and CDR2 sequences are GTSNPN and SVGIG (reference sequence). The V and J ends lost 4 bases and 1 base respectively, with 7 bases between them. CDR3 nucleotide sequence: TGTGCCTGGAAGCACCCGAACACTGAAGCTTTCTTT. Translation: CAWKHPNTEAFF. The full variable domain, rest sourced from reference TRBV30 and TRBJ1-1, is SQTIHQWPATLVQPVGSPLSLECTVEGTSNPNLYWYRQAAGRGLQLLFYSVGIGQISSEVPQNLSASRPQDRQFILSSKKLLLSDSGFYLCAWKHPNTEAFFGQGTRLTVV.

This clone has a single count. The gene calls are TRBV13 and TRBJ2-3, with D perhaps TRBD1 (6 bases). Germline values: CDR1 PRHDT, CDR2 FYEKMQ (reference sequence). This CDR3 contains 16 residues. With 4 bases removed from V and 6 bases from J, the gap between germline ends came to 20 bases. This CDR3 is CASSSAQGIDSDTQYF. The CDR3 DNA is TGTGCCAGCAGCTCCGCTCAGGGGATTGATTCGGATACGCAGTATTTT. Using reference TRBV13 and TRBJ2-3 for the parts outside the CDR3, the full variable domain is AAGVIQSPRHLIKEKRETATLKCYPIPRHDTVYWYQQGPGQDPQFLISFYEKMQSDKGSIPDRFSAQQFSDYHSELNMSSLELGDSALYFCASSSAQGIDSDTQYFGPGTRLTVL.

This clone has just a few counts. This chain links TRBV6-4 with TRBJ2-1; TRBD2 agrees at 8 bases. The CDR3 is 16 residues long. Looked up from germline, CDR1 is MRHNA and CDR2 is SNTAGT. After removal of 0 bases from V and 7 bases from J, the junction contained 8 bases not matched to a gene. The CDR3 DNA sequence: TGTGCCAGCAGTGACTCTGGCGGGGGGCGATGGAATGAGCAGTTCTTC. This gives the protein CASSDSGGGRWNEQFF.

The chain is built from TRBV4-3 and TRBJ1-3; D is unresolved. This CDR3 region has 14 residues. V shed 4 bases and J shed 4 bases, with 11 bases lying between them. CDR1 and CDR2 from the germline V gene are LGHNA and YSLEER. CDR3 region: CASSLAGYGNTIYF. The DNA for the CDR3 is TGCGCCAGCAGCCTCGCGGGGTACGGAAACACCATATATTTT.

This clone appeared a single time. This sequence joins TRBV30 and TRBJ1-5; D not certain. The germline V and J ends were trimmed by 5 bases and 0 bases, with 8 bases remaining between them. Germline values: CDR1 GTSNPN, CDR2 SVGIG (reference sequence). This CDR3 region has 13 residues. The CDR3 DNA is TGTGCCTGGTCCCTTAATAGCAATCAGCCCCAGCATTTT. Translation: CAWSLNSNQPQHF.

In this sample, this clone turned up once. This chain uses TRBV6-1 with TRBJ1-2; maybe TRBD1 (5 bases). Germline V CDR1 and CDR2: MNHNS, SASEGT. V was cut by 2 bases and J by 4 bases, with 8 bases left in between. CDR3 length equals 13 residues. The CDR3 loop is CASSEQTVYGYTF. CDR3 nucleotides: TGTGCCAGCAGTGAACAGACAGTCTATGGCTACACCTTC.

This chain links TRBV7-8 with TRBJ2-1; the D gene is possibly TRBD1 (6 bases). V was cut by 4 bases and J by 2 bases, with 12 bases left in between. Germline lookup yields CDR1 SGHVS and CDR2 FQNEAQ. The CDR3 is 15 amino acids. The CDR3 coding sequence is TGTGCCAGCAGCTCAGGGGTGTCGGCCTACAATGAGCAGTTCTTC. Protein product: CASSSGVSAYNEQFF.

This sequence joins TRBV7-9 and TRBJ1-1; maybe TRBD1 (6 bases). With 4 bases removed from V and 3 bases from J, the gap between germline ends came to 18 bases. The CDR3 length is 16 residues. Germline CDR1 is SEHNR and CDR2 is FQNEAQ (reference sequence). The CDR3: CASSSSPRGGDTEAFF. Here the CDR3 DNA reads TGTGCCAGCAGCTCCTCCCCGAGGGGGGGCGACACTGAAGCTTTCTTT.

CDR3 in DNA: TGTGCCAGCAGCCAGGGACAGAGATATAATTCACCCCTCCACTTT. Translation gives CASSQGQRYNSPLHF. J is TRBJ1-6 and V is TRBV14; 7 nucleotides agree with TRBD1. Germline V CDR1 and CDR2: SGHDN, FVKESK. There are 15 residues in the CDR3. J gave up 4 bases and V 3 bases, and 3 bases lay outside the gene matches.

The chain combines TRBV7-9 with TRBJ2-1, with TRBD1 matching over 12 bases. Germline values: CDR1 SEHNR, CDR2 FQNEAQ (reference sequence). J was trimmed by 8 bases and V by 10 bases; bases with no gene match: 15. CDR3 size: 16 residues. Here the CDR3 reads CATPEGIGTGGDEQFF. The CDR3 region has the DNA TGTGCCACCCCAGAAGGCATCGGGACAGGGGGCGATGAGCAGTTCTTC.

V gene TRBV6-1 combines with J gene TRBJ1-5, with 8 bases fitting TRBD1. The CDR3 is made up of 15 amino acids. Germline CDR1 reads MNHNS; CDR2 reads SASEGT. The V gene end was trimmed by 7 bases and the J gene end by 2 bases; junction bases not matched to a gene: 7. The CDR3 loop reads CASNQGAIGNQPQHF. CDR3 DNA: TGTGCCAGCAACCAGGGGGCGATCGGCAATCAGCCCCAGCATTTT.

J is TRBJ2-7 and V is TRBV3-1 (or the pseudogene TRBV3-2); 7 bases align to TRBD2. The CDR3 has 15 amino acids. After removal of 4 bases from V and 3 bases from J, the junction contained 9 bases not matched to a gene. CDR1 LGHDT and CDR2 YNNKEL come from the germline V gene (reference sequence). The CDR3 DNA sequence: TGTGCCAGCAGCCTGGGGGGGACTGGAGACTACGAGCAGTACTTC. This sequence encodes CASSLGGTGDYEQYF.

The rearrangement uses TRBV10-2 and TRBJ2-1, with 10 bases that match TRBD2. Germline V gene lookup returns CDR1 WSHSY and CDR2 SAAADI. V was clipped by 7 bases and J by 3 bases; unmatched bases: 9. This CDR3 comprises 16 residues. CDR3 sequence (DNA): TGCGCCAGCATTGACGCTCTAGCGGGGGACTACAATGAGCAGTTCTTC. It translates to CASIDALAGDYNEQFF.

The rearrangement links TRBV4-3 to TRBJ2-1; D is perhaps TRBD2 (5 bases). Germline CDR1 and CDR2: LGHNA and YSLEER. V dropped 4 bases and J dropped 9 bases, with 28 bases sitting between them. The CDR3 covers 18 residues. The CDR3 sequence is CASSRKKREMADRAEQFF. CDR3 DNA sequence: TGCGCCAGCAGCCGGAAAAAGAGGGAAATGGCCGACCGGGCTGAGCAGTTCTTC.

The rearrangement links TRBV5-5 to TRBJ1-3; D gene uncertain. Trimming cost V 4 bases and J 6 bases, with 8 bases left between them. Per the germline V gene, CDR1 is SGHKS and CDR2 is YYEKEE (reference sequence). The CDR3 has 12 amino acids. The CDR3 bases are TGTGCCAGCAGCCGGGATGTAAACACCATATATTTT. This gives the protein CASSRDVNTIYF. Based on the CDR3 plus reference TRBV5-5 and TRBJ1-3, the full variable domain is DAGVTQSPTHLIKTRGQQVTLRCSPISGHKSVSWYQQVLGQGPQFIFQYYEKEERGRGNFPDRFSARQFPNYSSELNVNALLLGDSALYLCASSRDVNTIYFGEGSWLTVV.

The chain recombines TRBV30 with TRBJ1-1; 9 nucleotides line up with TRBD1. CDR1 is GTSNPN and CDR2 is SVGIG in the germline V gene (reference sequence). The CDR3 totals 11 residues. V lost 3 bases, J lost 11 bases, and 4 bases stayed unmatched. CDR3 DNA sequence: TGTGCCTGGAGCGACAGGGGGAGGGCTTTCTTT. Translated, it gives CAWSDRGRAFF.

The gene calls are TRBV10-3 and TRBJ1-2, with D possibly being TRBD1 (6 bases). The CDR3 has 10 residues. Germline-derived CDR1 and CDR2 are ENHRY and SYGVKD. V dropped 8 bases and J dropped 5 bases, with 6 bases sitting between them. In DNA form, the CDR3 reads TGTGCCATCGGACAGTATGGCTACACCTTC. Encoded protein: CAIGQYGYTF.

This rearrangement joins TRBV4-3 to TRBJ1-5; 8 bases match TRBD1. V lost 3 bases to trimming and J lost 7 bases; unmatched junction nucleotides: 8. From germline, CDR1 is LGHNA and CDR2 YSLEER. The CDR3 covers 15 residues. CDR3 protein: CASSQATGASQPQHF. The CDR3 DNA reads as TGCGCCAGCAGCCAGGCGACAGGGGCTTCACAGCCCCAGCATTTT.

There are a few counts of this clone. The chain employs TRBV3-1 (or the pseudogene TRBV3-2) and TRBJ2-7; 9 bases agree with TRBD1. The CDR3 has 14 residues. The V gene end was trimmed by 4 bases and the J gene end by 6 bases; junction bases not matched to a gene: 7. CDR1 is LGHDT and CDR2 is YNNKEL in the germline V gene (reference sequence). The CDR3 DNA reads TGTGCCAGCAGCCTGACAGGGGGGAAAGGCGAGCAGTACTTC. It yields the protein CASSLTGGKGEQYF.

The chain joins TRBV15 to TRBJ1-5; no clear D. V lost 2 bases and J lost 3, with 8 bases in between. In germline, CDR1 is LNHNV, CDR2 YYDKDF (reference sequence). This CDR3 is 14 amino acids long. The DNA of the CDR3 is TGTGCCACCAGCAGACGACGGGACAATCAGCCCCAGCATTTT. It translates to CATSRRRDNQPQHF.

In this sample, this clone turned up a few times. This chain links TRBV6-2 or TRBV6-3 with TRBJ1-2; maybe TRBD1 (5 bases). This CDR3 comprises 16 residues. Trimming removed 5 bases from V and 6 bases from J, with 22 bases in between. Germline V gene data show CDR1 as MNHEY and CDR2 as SVGEGT. CDR3 nucleotide sequence: TGTGCCAGCAGTCCCCATTCTCCGCAGGGTGGGGATGGCTACACCTTC. This gives the protein CASSPHSPQGGDGYTF.

With regard to this clone: In the same sample, other DNA sequences code for this CDR3. The rearrangement links TRBV3-1 (or the pseudogene TRBV3-2) to TRBJ2-3; D is perhaps TRBD2 (6 bases). This CDR3 contains 16 residues. CDR1 LGHDT and CDR2 YNNKEL come from the germline V gene (reference sequence). Trimming left V 1 base short and J 2 bases short, with 13 bases between. This chain's CDR3 is CASSQGASAYTDTQYF. Here the CDR3 DNA reads TGTGCCAGCAGCCAAGGGGCTAGCGCGTACACAGATACGCAGTATTTT.

The CDR3 sequence: CASSQVSTGVYNEQFF. CDR3 in DNA: TGCGCCAGCAGCCAAGTTTCCACGGGGGTCTACAATGAGCAGTTCTTC. The rearrangement uses TRBV4-3 and TRBJ2-1; D is perhaps TRBD2 (6 bases). This CDR3 region has 16 residues. In germline, CDR1 is LGHNA, CDR2 YSLEER. The V gene lost 1 base and the J gene lost 3 bases, with 13 bases spanning the gap.

The gene calls are TRBV5-4 and TRBJ1-1, with D maybe TRBD1 (5 bases). The CDR3 extends over 16 amino acids. Trimming took off 0 bases at V and 6 bases at J, with 18 bases between the two ends. Germline CDR1 SGHNT, CDR2 YYREEE (reference sequence). The chain's CDR3 is CASSLGGATTISEAFF. As DNA, the CDR3 is TGTGCCAGCAGCTTGGGGGGCGCGACGACGATATCTGAAGCTTTCTTT.

The V call is TRBV5-1, the J call TRBJ2-3; TRBD2 aligns across 14 bases. V was clipped by 2 bases and J by 3 bases; unmatched bases: 5. Per the germline V gene, CDR1 is SGHRS and CDR2 is YFSETQ. The CDR3 loop spans 17 amino acids. The chain's CDR3 is CASSLAGTSGGTDTQYF. As DNA, the CDR3 is TGCGCCAGCAGCTTAGCCGGGACTAGCGGGGGAACAGATACGCAGTATTTT.

The chain uses TRBV28 and TRBJ1-5, with D perhaps matching TRBD1 (6 bases). CDR3 length: 16 residues. V shed 2 bases and J shed 4 bases, with 15 bases lying between them. Per germline, CDR1 MDHEN and CDR2 SYDVKM. CDR3 loop: CASSLGQRGWNQPQHF. In DNA form, the CDR3 reads TGTGCCAGCAGTTTAGGACAGAGGGGCTGGAATCAGCCCCAGCATTTT.